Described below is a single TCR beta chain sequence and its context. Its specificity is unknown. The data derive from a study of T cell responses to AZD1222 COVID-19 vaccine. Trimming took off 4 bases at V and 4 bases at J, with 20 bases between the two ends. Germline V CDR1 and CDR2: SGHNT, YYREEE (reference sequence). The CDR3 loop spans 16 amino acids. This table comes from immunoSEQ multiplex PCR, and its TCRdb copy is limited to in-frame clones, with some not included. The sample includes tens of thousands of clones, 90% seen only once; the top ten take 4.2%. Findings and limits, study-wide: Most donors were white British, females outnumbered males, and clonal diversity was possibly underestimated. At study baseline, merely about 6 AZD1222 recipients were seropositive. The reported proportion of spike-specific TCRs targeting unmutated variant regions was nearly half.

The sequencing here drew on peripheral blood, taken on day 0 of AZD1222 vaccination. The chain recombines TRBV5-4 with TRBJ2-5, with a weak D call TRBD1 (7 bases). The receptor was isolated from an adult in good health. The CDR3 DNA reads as TGTGCCAGCAGCGGGAGGAGACAGGGCGAGGGAGAGACCCAGTACTTC. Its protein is CASSGRRQGEGETQYF.